This entry describes one T cell receptor beta chain. The length of the CDR3 is 13 residues. CDR1 is SNHLY and CDR2 is FYNNEI in the germline V gene. V was pared by 8 bases and J by 3 bases, with 11 bases between. RNA amounts of about 0.5 to 1 ug underwent reverse transcription with random hexamers. Amplification of TCR beta CDR3 was carried out by immunoSEQ multiplex PCR, which covered 54 Vbeta and 13 Jbeta segments. TCRdb itself ran the immunoSEQ multiplex PCR reads through MiXCR, one entry per CDR3 protein. Of more than 70,000 distinct CDR3 sequences in the sample, approximately 94% were seen once. This entry belongs to a study of CD8 T cells in Susac syndrome.

Sequenced sample: CD8+ T cells from PBMCs. This receptor was obtained from a human donor with Susac syndrome. The rearrangement links TRBV2 to TRBJ1-5, with D possibly matching TRBD1 (5 bases). CDR3 amino acids: CASWGGINQPQHF. CDR3 nucleotides: TGTGCCAGCTGGGGGGGGATCAATCAGCCCCAGCATTTT.